This record covers a single T cell receptor beta chain. The sample belongs to a study of blood T cell repertoires in COVID-19. Across the study: COVID-19 samples, acute and convalescent, were from the United States, Italy and Spain.

Produced via immunoSEQ multiplex PCR; TCRdb's table is partial and in-frame only. The repertoire has roughly 180,000 clones, around 80% of them found once; the top ten carry approximately 12%. Per germline, CDR1 SGHAT and CDR2 FQNNGV. Trimming took 0 bases from V and 2 from J, leaving 8 bases between them. The CDR3 sequence is 15 residues long. V usage is TRBV11-2 and J usage is TRBJ2-1; maybe TRBD2 (5 bases). This clonotype was obtained from a woman older than 75 with COVID-19, enrolled during active disease. The sequencing input was peripheral blood. CDR3: CASSLELGTYNEQFF. Written as DNA, the CDR3 is TGTGCCAGCAGCTTAGAACTAGGGACCTACAATGAGCAGTTCTTC.